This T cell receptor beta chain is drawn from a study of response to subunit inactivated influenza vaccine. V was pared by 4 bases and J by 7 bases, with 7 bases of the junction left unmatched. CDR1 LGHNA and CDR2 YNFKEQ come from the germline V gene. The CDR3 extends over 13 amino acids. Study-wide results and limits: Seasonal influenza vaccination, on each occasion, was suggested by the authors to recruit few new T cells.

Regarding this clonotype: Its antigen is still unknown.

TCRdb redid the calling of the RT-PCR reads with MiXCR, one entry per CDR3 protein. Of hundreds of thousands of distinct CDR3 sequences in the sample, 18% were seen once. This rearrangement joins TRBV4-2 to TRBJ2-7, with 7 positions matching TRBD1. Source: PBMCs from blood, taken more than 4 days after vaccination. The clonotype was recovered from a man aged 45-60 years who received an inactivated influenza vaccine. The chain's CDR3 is CASSPERDREQYF. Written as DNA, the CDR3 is TGTGCCAGCAGCCCAGAGAGGGACAGAGAGCAGTACTTC.